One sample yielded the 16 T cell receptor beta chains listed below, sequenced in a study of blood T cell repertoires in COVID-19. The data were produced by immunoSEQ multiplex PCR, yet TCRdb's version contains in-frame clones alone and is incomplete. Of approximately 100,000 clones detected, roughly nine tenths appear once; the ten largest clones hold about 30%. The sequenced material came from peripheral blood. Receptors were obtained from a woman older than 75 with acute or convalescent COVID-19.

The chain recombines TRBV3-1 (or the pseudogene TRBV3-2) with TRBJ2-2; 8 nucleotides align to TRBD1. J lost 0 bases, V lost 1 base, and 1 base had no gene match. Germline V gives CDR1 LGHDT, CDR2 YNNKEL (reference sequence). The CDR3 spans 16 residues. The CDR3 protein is CASSQGTGPNTGELFF. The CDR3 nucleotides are TGTGCCAGCAGCCAAGGGACAGGGCCGAACACCGGGGAGCTGTTTTTT.

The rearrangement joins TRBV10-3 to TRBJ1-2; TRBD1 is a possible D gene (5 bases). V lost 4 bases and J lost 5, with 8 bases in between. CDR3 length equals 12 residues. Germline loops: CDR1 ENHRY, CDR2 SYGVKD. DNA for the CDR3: TGTGCCATCAGTGCCCAGGGTTATGGCTACACCTTC. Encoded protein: CAISAQGYGYTF.

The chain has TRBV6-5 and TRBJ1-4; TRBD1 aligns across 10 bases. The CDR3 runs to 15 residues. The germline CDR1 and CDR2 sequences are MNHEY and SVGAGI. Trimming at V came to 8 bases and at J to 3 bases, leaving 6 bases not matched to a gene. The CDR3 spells CASSWTGGSNEKLFF. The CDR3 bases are TGTGCCAGCTCCTGGACAGGGGGTTCTAATGAAAAACTGTTTTTT.

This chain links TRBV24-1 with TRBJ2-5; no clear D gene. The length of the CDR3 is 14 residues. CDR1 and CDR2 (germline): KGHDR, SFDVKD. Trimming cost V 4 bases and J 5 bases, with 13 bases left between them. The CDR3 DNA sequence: TGTGCCACCAGTGACTCTGTCTGGCTGGAGACCCAGTACTTC. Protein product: CATSDSVWLETQYF.

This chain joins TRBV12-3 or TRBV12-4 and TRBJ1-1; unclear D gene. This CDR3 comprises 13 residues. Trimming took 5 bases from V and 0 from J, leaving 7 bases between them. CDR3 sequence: CASSSPMNTEAFF. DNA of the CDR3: TGTGCCAGCAGTAGCCCTATGAACACTGAAGCTTTCTTT.

CDR3: CASRARGREGTQYF. DNA of the CDR3: TGTGCCAGCAGAGCCAGGGGGCGAGAAGGGACCCAGTACTTC. V usage is TRBV5-6 and J usage is TRBJ2-5, with 8 bases that match TRBD1. Germline values: CDR1 SGHDT, CDR2 YYEEEE. The V and J ends lost 5 bases and 7 bases, in that order; junction bases with no gene match: 10. This CDR3 comprises 14 residues.

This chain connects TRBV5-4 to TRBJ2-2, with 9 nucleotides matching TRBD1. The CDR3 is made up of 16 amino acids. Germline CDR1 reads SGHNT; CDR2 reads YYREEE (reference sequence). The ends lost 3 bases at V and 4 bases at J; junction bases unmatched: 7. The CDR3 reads CASSSRQGVGTGELFF. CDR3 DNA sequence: TGTGCCAGCAGCTCAAGACAGGGGGTGGGCACCGGGGAGCTGTTTTTT.

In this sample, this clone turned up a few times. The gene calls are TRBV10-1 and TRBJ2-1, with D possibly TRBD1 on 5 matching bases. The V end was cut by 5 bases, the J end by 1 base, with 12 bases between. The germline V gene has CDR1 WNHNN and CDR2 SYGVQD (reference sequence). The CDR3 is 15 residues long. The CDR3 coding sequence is TGCGCCAGCAGTAGGTCAGGGATTTCCTACAATGAGCAGTTCTTC. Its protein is CASSRSGISYNEQFF.

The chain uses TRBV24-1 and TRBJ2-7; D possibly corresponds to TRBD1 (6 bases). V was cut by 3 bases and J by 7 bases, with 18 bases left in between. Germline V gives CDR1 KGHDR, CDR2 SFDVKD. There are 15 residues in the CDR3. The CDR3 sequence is CATSDQQGPLEEQYF. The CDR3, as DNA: TGTGCCACCAGTGATCAACAGGGACCCTTAGAAGAGCAGTACTTC.

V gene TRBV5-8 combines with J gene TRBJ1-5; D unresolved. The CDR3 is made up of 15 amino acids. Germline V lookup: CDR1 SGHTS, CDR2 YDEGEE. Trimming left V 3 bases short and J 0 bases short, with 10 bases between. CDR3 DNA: TGTGCCAGCAGCTCCGGGTTCAATAGCAATCAGCCCCAGCATTTT. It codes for CASSSGFNSNQPQHF.

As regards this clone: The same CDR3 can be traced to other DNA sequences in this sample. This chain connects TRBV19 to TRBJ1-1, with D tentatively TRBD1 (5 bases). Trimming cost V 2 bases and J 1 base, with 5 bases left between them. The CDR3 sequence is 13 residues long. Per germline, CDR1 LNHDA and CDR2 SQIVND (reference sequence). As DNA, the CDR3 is TGTGCCAGTAGTATAACAGGGAACACTGAAGCTTTCTTT. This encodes CASSITGNTEAFF.

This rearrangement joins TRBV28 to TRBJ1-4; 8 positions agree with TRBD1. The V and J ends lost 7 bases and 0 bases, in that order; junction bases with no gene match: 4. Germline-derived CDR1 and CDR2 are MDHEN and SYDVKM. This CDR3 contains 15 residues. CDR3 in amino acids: CASTRGQATNEKLFF. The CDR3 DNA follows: TGTGCCAGCACCCGGGGACAGGCAACTAATGAAAAACTGTTTTTT.

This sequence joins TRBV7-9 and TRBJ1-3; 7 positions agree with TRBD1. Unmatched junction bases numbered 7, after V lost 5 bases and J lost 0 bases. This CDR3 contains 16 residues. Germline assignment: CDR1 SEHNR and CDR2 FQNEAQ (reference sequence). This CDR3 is CASSDWDSRSGNTIYF. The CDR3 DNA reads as TGTGCCAGCAGCGATTGGGACAGCCGCTCTGGAAACACCATATATTTT.

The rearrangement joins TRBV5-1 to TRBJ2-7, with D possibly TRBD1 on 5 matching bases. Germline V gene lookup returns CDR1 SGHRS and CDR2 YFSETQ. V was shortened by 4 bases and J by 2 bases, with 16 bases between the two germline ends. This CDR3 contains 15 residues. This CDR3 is CASSPDRGSAYEQYF. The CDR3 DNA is TGCGCCAGCAGCCCTGATAGGGGTTCCGCCTACGAGCAGTACTTC.

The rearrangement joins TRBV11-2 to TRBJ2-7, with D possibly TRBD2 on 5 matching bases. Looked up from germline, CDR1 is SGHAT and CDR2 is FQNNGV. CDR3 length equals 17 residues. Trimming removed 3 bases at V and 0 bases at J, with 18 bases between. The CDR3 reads CASSFDGSRTLSYEQYF. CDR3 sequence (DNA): TGTGCCAGCAGCTTCGATGGGTCAAGGACTCTCTCCTACGAGCAGTACTTC.

CDR3 residues: CASSLQGIGELFF. CDR3 sequence (DNA): TGCGCCAGCAGCTTGCAGGGAATCGGGGAGCTGTTTTTT. This sequence joins TRBV5-1 and TRBJ2-2; possible D gene TRBD1, 5 bases. The CDR3 totals 13 residues. The ends were cut back, 1 base at V and 7 bases at J, with 8 bases in the middle. Germline assignment: CDR1 SGHRS and CDR2 YFSETQ.